This T cell receptor beta chain emerged from a study of blood T cell repertoires in COVID-19. In the study overall: From the United States, Italy and Spain came samples of acute and convalescent COVID-19. T cells, B-cell-depleted T cells, or PBMCs supplied cDNA or gDNA.

On this clone itself: The same CDR3 arises from other DNA sequences in this sample as well.

Donors in Cohort 3 who had recovered were those with two negative PCRs, healthcare professional clearance, or resolution of their symptoms. Under the authors' procedure: Reference gene primer amplification gave estimated nucleated cell counts. This table comes from immunoSEQ multiplex PCR, and its TCRdb copy is limited to in-frame clones, with some not included. V and J calls and clone size come straight from that table; D and trimming were deduced from the DNA. The table records a few hundred thousand clones, around 85% of them present only once. This clonotype was obtained from a woman aged 40 to 49 who had recovered from COVID-19. Sequencing was performed on PBMCs or T cells enriched from blood (not recorded which).

The CDR3 bases are TGTGCCAGCTCACCAGGGCCATACGAGCAGTACTTC. It codes for CASSPGPYEQYF. The V and J genes are TRBV18 and TRBJ2-7, with D hard to call. Germline-derived CDR1 and CDR2 are KGHSH and LQKENI. Trimming took 2 bases from V and 4 from J, leaving 6 bases between them. The CDR3 is 12 amino acids.